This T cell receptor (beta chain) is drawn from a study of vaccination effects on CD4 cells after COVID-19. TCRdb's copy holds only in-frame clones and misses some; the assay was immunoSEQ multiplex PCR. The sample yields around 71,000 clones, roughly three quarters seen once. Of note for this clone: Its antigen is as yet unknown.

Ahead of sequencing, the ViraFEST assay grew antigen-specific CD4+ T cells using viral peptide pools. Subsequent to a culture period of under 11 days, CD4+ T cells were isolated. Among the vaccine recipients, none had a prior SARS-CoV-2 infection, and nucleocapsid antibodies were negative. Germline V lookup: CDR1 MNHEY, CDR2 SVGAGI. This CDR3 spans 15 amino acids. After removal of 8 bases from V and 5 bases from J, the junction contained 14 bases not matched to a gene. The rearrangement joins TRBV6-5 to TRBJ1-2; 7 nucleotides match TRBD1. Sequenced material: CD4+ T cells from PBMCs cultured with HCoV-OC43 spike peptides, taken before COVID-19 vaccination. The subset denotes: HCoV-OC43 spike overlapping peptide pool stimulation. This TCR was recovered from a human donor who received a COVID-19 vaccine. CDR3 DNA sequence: TGTGCCAGCTTAACACCGGACAGGCTCCATTATGGCTACACCTTC. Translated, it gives CASLTPDRLHYGYTF.